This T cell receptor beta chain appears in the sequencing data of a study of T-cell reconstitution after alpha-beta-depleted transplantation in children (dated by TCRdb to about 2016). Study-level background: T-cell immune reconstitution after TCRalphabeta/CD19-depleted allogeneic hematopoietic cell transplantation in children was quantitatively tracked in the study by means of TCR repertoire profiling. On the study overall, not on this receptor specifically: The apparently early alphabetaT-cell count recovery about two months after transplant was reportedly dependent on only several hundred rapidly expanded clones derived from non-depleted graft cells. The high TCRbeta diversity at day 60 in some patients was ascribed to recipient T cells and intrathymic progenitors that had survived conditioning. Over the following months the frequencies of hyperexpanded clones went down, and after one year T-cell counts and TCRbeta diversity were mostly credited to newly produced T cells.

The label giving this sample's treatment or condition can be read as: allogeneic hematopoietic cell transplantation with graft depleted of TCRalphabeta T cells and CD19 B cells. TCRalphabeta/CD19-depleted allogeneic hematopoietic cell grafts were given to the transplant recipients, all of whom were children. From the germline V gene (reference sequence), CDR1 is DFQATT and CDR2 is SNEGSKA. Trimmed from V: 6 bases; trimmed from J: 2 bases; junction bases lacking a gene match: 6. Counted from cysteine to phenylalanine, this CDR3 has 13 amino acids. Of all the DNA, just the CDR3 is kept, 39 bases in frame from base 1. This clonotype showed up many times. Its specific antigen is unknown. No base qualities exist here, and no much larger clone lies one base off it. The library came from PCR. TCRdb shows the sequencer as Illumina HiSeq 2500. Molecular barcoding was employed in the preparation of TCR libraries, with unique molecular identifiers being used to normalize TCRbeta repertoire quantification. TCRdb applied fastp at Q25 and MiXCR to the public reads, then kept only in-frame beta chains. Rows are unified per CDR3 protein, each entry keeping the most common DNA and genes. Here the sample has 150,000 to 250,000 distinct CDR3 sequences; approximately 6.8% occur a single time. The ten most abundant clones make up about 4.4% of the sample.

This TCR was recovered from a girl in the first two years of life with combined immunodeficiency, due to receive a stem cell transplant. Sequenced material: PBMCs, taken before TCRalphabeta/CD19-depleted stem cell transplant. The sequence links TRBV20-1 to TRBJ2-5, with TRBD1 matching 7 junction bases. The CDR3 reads CSAGTVLQETQYF. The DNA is TGCAGTGCAGGGACAGTACTACAAGAGACCCAGTACTTC.